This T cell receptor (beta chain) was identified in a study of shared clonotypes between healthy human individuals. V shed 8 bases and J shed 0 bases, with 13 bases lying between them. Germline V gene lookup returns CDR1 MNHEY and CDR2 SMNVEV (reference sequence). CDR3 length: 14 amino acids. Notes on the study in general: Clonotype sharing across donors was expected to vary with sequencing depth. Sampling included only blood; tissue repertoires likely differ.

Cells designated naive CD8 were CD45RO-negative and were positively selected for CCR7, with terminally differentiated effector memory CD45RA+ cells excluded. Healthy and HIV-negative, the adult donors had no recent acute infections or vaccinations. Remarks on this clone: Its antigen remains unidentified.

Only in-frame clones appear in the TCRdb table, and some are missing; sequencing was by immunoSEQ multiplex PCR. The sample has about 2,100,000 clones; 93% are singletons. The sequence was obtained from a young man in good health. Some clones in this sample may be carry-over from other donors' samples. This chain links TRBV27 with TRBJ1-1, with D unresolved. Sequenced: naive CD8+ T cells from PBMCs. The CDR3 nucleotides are TGTGCCAGCGCACAGCCGCGGATGAACACTGAAGCTTTCTTT. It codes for CASAQPRMNTEAFF.